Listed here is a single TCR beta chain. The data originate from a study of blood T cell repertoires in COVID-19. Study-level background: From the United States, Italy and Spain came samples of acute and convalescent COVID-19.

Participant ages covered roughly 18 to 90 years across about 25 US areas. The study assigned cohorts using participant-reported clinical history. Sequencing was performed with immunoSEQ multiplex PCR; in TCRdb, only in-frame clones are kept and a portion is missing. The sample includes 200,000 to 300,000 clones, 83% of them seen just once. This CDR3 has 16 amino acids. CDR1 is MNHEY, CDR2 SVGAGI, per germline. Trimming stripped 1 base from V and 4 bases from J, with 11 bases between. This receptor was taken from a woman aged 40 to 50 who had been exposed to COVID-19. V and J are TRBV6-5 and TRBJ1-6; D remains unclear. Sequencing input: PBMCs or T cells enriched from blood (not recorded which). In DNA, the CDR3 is TGTGCCAGCAGTTACTACCGAGCTACTTATAATTCACCCCTCCACTTT. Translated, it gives CASSYYRATYNSPLHF.